The rows below give T cell receptor beta chains drawn from one sample of a study of blood T cell repertoires in COVID-19. Data came from immunoSEQ multiplex PCR; TCRdb stores just in-frame clones and leaves some out. The table lists roughly 300,000 clones, approximately 85% of them singletons. Input material: peripheral blood. These receptors originate from a human donor in a cohort sampled during active COVID-19. The CDR3 runs from the conserved cysteine through the conserved F or W. Fields, in order: V gene, D gene, clone size, J gene, CDR3 DNA, CDR3 protein. D genes are given only for firm matches. Some rows have no size entry. The others give once, few or many, or a class for an expanded clone.

>TRBV5-1|-|-|TRBJ2-1
TGCGCCAGCAGCTCCCTGGGGGGTGAGCAGTTCTTC
CASSSLGGEQFF
>TRBV6-5|-|-|TRBJ1-6
TGTGCCACCGGGAGTTGGGGTTCACCCCTCCACTTT
CATGSWGSPLHF
>TRBV6-5|-|-|TRBJ2-7
TGTGCCAGCAGCCCGTTAGACTCCCTTGGCGAGCAGTACTTC
CASSPLDSLGEQYF
>TRBV4-2|TRBD2|-|TRBJ2-5
TGTGCCAGCAGCCAAGATCTTGGCCTAGCGGGAGGGAGAGAGACCCAGTACTTC
CASSQDLGLAGGRETQYF
>TRBV7-7|TRBD1|-|TRBJ2-5
TGTGCCAGCAGCCCTCTGACAGGGGAAAAAGAGACCCAGTACTTC
CASSPLTGEKETQYF
>TRBV9|TRBD2|-|TRBJ2-3
TGTGCCAGCAGCGAAGAAACAGGGACTAGAGTTCCAGATACGCAGTATTTT
CASSEETGTRVPDTQYF
>TRBV19|-|-|TRBJ1-3
TGTGCCAGCGCAAACCGCAGGGGAAACACCATATATTTT
CASANRRGNTIYF
>TRBV9|TRBD2|-|TRBJ2-1
TGTGCCAGCAGCGTCAACAGCCTAGCGGCTAATGGACAGTTCTTC
CASSVNSLAANGQFF
>TRBV5-1|TRBD2|once|TRBJ2-3
TGCGCCAGCAGCTTGGACGCCGGGACTAACCGACCACGAGATACGCAGTATTTT
CASSLDAGTNRPRDTQYF
>TRBV19|TRBD1|-|TRBJ1-5
TGTGCCAGTAGTATCAGCACAGGGGGCGCGGGTCAGCCCCAGCATTTT
CASSISTGGAGQPQHF
>TRBV30|-|few|TRBJ1-3
TGTGCCTGGAGTGCCGGTCCGGGAAACACCATATATTTT
CAWSAGPGNTIYF
>TRBV4-2|-|-|TRBJ1-4
TGTGCCAGCAGCCTTACTTTGAGAACCGCGAATGAAAAACTGTTTTTT
CASSLTLRTANEKLFF
>TRBV7-2|-|-|TRBJ1-2
TGTGCCAGCAGCTCGTTCAGGGGTGGCTACACCTTC
CASSSFRGGYTF
>TRBV24-1|-|-|TRBJ1-1
TGTGCCACCAGTAACCGGGACAACTTCGGTAACACTGAAGCTTTCTTT
CATSNRDNFGNTEAFF
>TRBV6-1|-|-|TRBJ1-1
TGTGCCAGCAGTGAAGCCCTTGAGTTTGAAGCTTTCTTT
CASSEALEFEAFF
>TRBV2|TRBD2|-|TRBJ2-1
TGTGCCAGCTCAGAGGAGGGACTAGCAGTGAATGAGCAGTTCTTC
CASSEEGLAVNEQFF
>TRBV2|-|-|TRBJ2-3
TGTGCCAGCAGCGCCGTACTTCGCACAGATACGCAGTATTTT
CASSAVLRTDTQYF
>TRBV9|-|-|TRBJ2-1
TGTGCCAGCAGCCTTCAGAGGGCCGACAATGAGCAGTTCTTC
CASSLQRADNEQFF
>TRBV18|TRBD2|-|TRBJ2-1
TGTGCCAGCTCACCTTCTAGCGGGAGTTACAATGAGCAGTTCTTC
CASSPSSGSYNEQFF
>TRBV5-1|TRBD1|-|TRBJ2-3
TGCGCCAGCAGCTTGCCAACAGGGGTTCTGGATACGCAGTATTTT
CASSLPTGVLDTQYF
>TRBV24-1|TRBD2|-|TRBJ2-5
TGTGCCACCAGTGTGGCTAGCGGTGATCAAGAGACCCAGTACTTC
CATSVASGDQETQYF
>TRBV6-6|-|-|TRBJ1-1
TGTGCCAGCAGCCCAACTGCAGGACAGCAGAACACTGAAGCTTTCTTT
CASSPTAGQQNTEAFF
>TRBV9|-|-|TRBJ2-2
TGTGCCAGCAGCCCTTGGAGGAACGGGGAGCTGTTTTTT
CASSPWRNGELFF
>TRBV13|-|many|TRBJ2-7
TGTGCCAGCAGCTTATCCTTGGACAGCGGCTCCTACGAGCAGTACTTC
CASSLSLDSGSYEQYF
>TRBV4-2|-|once|TRBJ2-2
TGTGCCAGCAGCCAGTACCCTTTCGGGGTGAACACCGGGGAGCTGTTTTTT
CASSQYPFGVNTGELFF
>TRBV28|-|-|TRBJ2-7
TGTGCCAACAGTGACTCCCTAGCGACAAACGAGCAGTACTTC
CANSDSLATNEQYF
>TRBV6-5|TRBD1|once|TRBJ1-5
TGTGCCAGCAGGCAACAGGGGAATGGTCAGCCCCAGCATTTT
CASRQQGNGQPQHF
>TRBV25-1|-|-|TRBJ1-3
TGTGCCAGCGGCTCCGGGACACAATACTCTGGAAACACCATATATTTT
CASGSGTQYSGNTIYF
>TRBV6-6|-|-|TRBJ1-1
TGTGCCAGCACAGTCAGGATGAACACTGAAGCTTTCTTT
CASTVRMNTEAFF
>TRBV5-6|TRBD1|-|TRBJ2-3
TGTGCCAGCAGCTCCCGGGACAGGGGGCTTTCAGATACGCAGTATTTT
CASSSRDRGLSDTQYF
>TRBV4-1|-|-|TRBJ2-3
TGCGCCAGCAGCCAACGTGCGGCCCCAGATACGCAGTATTTT
CASSQRAAPDTQYF
>TRBV25-1|TRBD2|-|TRBJ2-2
TGTGCCAGCATGTCAATTAGCGGGAGTGCCGGGGAGCTGTTTTTT
CASMSISGSAGELFF
>TRBV7-2|-|-|TRBJ1-2
TGTGCCAGCAGCTTAGTGGGCAGTAACTATGGCTACACCTTC
CASSLVGSNYGYTF
>TRBV5-6|-|-|TRBJ2-2
TGTGCCAGCAGCTCCGCGGGGCGATACACCGGGGAGCTGTTTTTT
CASSSAGRYTGELFF
>TRBV14|-|-|TRBJ2-7
TGTGCCAGCAGCCTTCAGGGAAGTAGGACCTACGAGCAGTACTTC
CASSLQGSRTYEQYF
>TRBV11-2|-|once|TRBJ2-2
TGTGCCAGCAGCTTAGAGTCTTATTCGAACACCGGGGAGCTGTTTTTT
CASSLESYSNTGELFF
>TRBV15|TRBD2|-|TRBJ2-1
TGTGCCACCAGCAGAGGTAGCGGGACCTACAATGAGCAGTTCTTC
CATSRGSGTYNEQFF
>TRBV5-6|-|-|TRBJ1-3
TGTGCCAGCAGCTATGCGACAGGTTCTGGAAACACCATATATTTT
CASSYATGSGNTIYF